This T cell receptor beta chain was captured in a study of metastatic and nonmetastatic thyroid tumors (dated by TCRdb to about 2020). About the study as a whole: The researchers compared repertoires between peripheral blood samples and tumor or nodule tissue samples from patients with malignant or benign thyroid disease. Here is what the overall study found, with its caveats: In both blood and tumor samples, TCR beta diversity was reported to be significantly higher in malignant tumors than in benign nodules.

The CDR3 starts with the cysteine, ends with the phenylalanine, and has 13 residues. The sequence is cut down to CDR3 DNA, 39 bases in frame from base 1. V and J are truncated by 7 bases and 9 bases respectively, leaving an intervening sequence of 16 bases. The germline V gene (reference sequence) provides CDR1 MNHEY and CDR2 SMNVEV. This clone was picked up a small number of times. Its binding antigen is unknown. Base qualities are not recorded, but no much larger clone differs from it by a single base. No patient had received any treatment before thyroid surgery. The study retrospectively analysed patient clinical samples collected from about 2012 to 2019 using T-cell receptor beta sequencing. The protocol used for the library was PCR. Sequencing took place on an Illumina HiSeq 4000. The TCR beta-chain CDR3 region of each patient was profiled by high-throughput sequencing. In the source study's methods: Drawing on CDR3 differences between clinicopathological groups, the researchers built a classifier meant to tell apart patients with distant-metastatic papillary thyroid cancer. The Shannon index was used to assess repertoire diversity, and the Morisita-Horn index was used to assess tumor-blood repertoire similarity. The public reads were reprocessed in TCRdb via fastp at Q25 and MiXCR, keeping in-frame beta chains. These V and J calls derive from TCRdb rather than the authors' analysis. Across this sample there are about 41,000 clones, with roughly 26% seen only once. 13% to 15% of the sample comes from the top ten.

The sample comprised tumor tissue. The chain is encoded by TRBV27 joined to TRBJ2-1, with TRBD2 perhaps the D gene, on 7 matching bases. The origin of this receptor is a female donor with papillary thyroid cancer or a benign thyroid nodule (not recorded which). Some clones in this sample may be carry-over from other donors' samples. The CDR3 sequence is CASKEGGRGEQFF. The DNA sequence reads TGTGCCAGCAAGGAGGGGGGGCGAGGTGAGCAGTTCTTC.